Below, 25 T cell receptor beta chains from the same sample are listed, as sequenced in a study of preoperative IRX-2 immunotherapy in early breast cancer. Sample treatment: preoperative locoregional IRX-2 cytokine immunotherapy. TCRdb keeps only in-frame clones here, not all; method: immunoSEQ multiplex PCR. The sample lists tens of thousands of clones; about 95% were seen once. The sequencing used tumor tissue, collected after IRX-2 immunotherapy. The receptors were gathered from a human donor with breast cancer.

V gene TRBV9 combines with J gene TRBJ2-2; D is unclear. CDR3 size: 14 residues. Germline-derived CDR1 and CDR2 are SGDLS and YYNGEE. Trimming cost V 4 bases and J 0 bases, with 7 bases left between them. CDR3 DNA: TGTGCCAGCAGCCCCACATCGAACACCGGGGAGCTGTTTTTT. As protein: CASSPTSNTGELFF.

This clone was recorded only once. This chain connects TRBV5-4 to TRBJ1-6; TRBD1 agrees at 7 bases. The CDR3 consists of 18 residues. Germline V lookup: CDR1 SGHNT, CDR2 YYREEE (reference sequence). With 4 bases clipped from V and 6 bases from J, the junction kept 16 bases outside the gene matches. The CDR3 loop is CASSPSLTGAGVNSPLHF. CDR3 bases: TGTGCCAGCAGCCCCAGCCTCACAGGGGCCGGAGTTAATTCACCCCTCCACTTT.

The chain carries TRBV19 and TRBJ1-6, with TRBD1 matching over 7 bases. Germline loops: CDR1 LNHDA, CDR2 SQIVND (reference sequence). Germline trimming cut 2 bases from V and 9 bases from J; bases unmatched to any gene: 7. The CDR3 totals 15 residues. CDR3: CASSIQTGVVSPLHF. CDR3 nucleotides: TGTGCCAGTAGTATACAAACAGGGGTAGTTTCACCCCTCCACTTT.

The J gene is TRBJ2-7, the V gene TRBV5-1; TRBD2 might be the D (6 bases). V was trimmed by 0 bases and J by 7 bases, leaving 20 bases between them. CDR3 length: 16 residues. The V gene's germline CDR1 is SGHRS and CDR2 YFSETQ. The CDR3 protein is CASSLVVGGKGSEQYF. The CDR3 coding sequence is TGCGCCAGCAGCTTGGTGGTCGGCGGGAAGGGGTCGGAGCAGTACTTC.

Comment on this clone: Since the CDR3 does not end with the conserved phenylalanine or tryptophan, this likely comes from a read error. The limits of the CDR3 on the DNA are not certain, so only TCRdb's listed CDR3 is given. This sequence joins TRBV14 and TRBJ2-7; the listed D gene, TRBD2, was not tested against the DNA. From its first to its last residue, the CDR3 has 12 amino acids. Looked up from germline, CDR1 is SGHDN and CDR2 is FVKESK. CDR3 in amino acids: CASSQDRVLLAL.

J is TRBJ1-3 and V is TRBV6-6, with D hard to call. V lost 8 bases, J lost 0 bases, and 8 bases lay in between. Germline CDR1 MNHNY, CDR2 SVGAGI (reference sequence). This CDR3 is built from 13 residues. The CDR3 is CASPSPSGNTIYF. CDR3 DNA: TGTGCCAGCCCCTCTCCCTCTGGAAACACCATATATTTT.

The V and J genes are TRBV7-9 and TRBJ2-3; 7 bases map to TRBD2. The CDR3 totals 16 residues. Germline V gene lookup returns CDR1 SEHNR and CDR2 FQNEAQ (reference sequence). J was trimmed by 1 base and V by 5 bases; bases with no gene match: 9. CDR3 DNA: TGTGCCAGCAGCCCTACCCACCTAGCGGGCACAGATACGCAGTATTTT. This translates into CASSPTHLAGTDTQYF.

Details on this clone: A junction end diverges from the germline sequence, so it may reflect a read error. The chain uses TRBV5-6 and TRBJ2-1; a possible D gene is TRBD1 (6 bases). CDR1 is SGHDT, CDR2 YYEEEE, per germline. The CDR3 runs 16 residues. CDR3 region: CASTLGATGSYNEQFF. The CDR3 DNA follows: TGTGCCAGCACCTTGGGGGCGACTGGCTCCTACAATGAGCAGTTCTTC.

The chain uses TRBV5-4 and TRBJ1-2; TRBD1 might be the D (5 bases). V lost 0 bases to trimming and J lost 6 bases, with 15 bases between them. Germline CDR1 and CDR2: SGHNT and YYREEE (reference sequence). The CDR3 is 15 residues long. The CDR3 DNA follows: TGTGCCAGCAGCTTGGATTTACGGAGGGGAGATGGCTACACCTTC. As protein: CASSLDLRRGDGYTF.

This chain links TRBV14 with TRBJ2-3; D not certain. Trimming stripped 0 bases from V and 2 bases from J, with 9 bases between. Germline V lookup: CDR1 SGHDN, CDR2 FVKESK. This CDR3 is 15 amino acids long. CDR3 loop: CASSQDLGYTDTQYF. CDR3 DNA sequence: TGTGCCAGCAGCCAAGATCTGGGTTACACAGATACGCAGTATTTT. The whole variable domain, remainder taken from reference TRBV14 and TRBJ2-3, is EAGVTQFPSHSVIEKGQTVTLRCDPISGHDNLYWYRRVMGKEIKFLLHFVKESKQDESGMPNNRFLAERTGGTYSTLKVQPAELEDSGVYFCASSQDLGYTDTQYFGPGTRLTVL.

This chain uses TRBV6-5 with TRBJ1-2; D is unclear. The germline CDR1 and CDR2 sequences are MNHEY and SVGAGI. The V and J ends lost 0 bases and 8 bases respectively, with 13 bases between them. CDR3 length: 14 residues. The CDR3 reads CASSYSGSSGGYTF. The CDR3 nucleotides are TGTGCCAGCAGTTACTCCGGGAGTTCGGGGGGCTACACCTTC.

CDR3 in DNA: TGTGCCAGTTCTAATAGGGGAGAGACCCAGTACTTC. This gives the protein CASSNRGETQYF. This chain joins TRBV19 and TRBJ2-5; TRBD1 might be the D (5 bases). The CDR3 sequence is 12 residues long. Germline CDR1 is LNHDA and CDR2 is SQIVND (reference sequence). Deletions cut 8 bases from V and 4 bases from J, with 11 bases between.

The chain recombines TRBV27 with TRBJ1-2; no firm D call. The germline CDR1 and CDR2 sequences are MNHEY and SMNVEV (reference sequence). This CDR3 has 14 residues. V lost 3 bases, J lost 6 bases, and 14 bases lay in between. The DNA for the CDR3 is TGTGCCAGCAGTTTTGTGTCGGGTTACAATGGCTACACCTTC. This codes for CASSFVSGYNGYTF.

The chain has TRBV11-3 and TRBJ2-3, with D possibly TRBD2 on 6 matching bases. Looked up from germline, CDR1 is SGHNT and CDR2 is YENEEA. Deletions cut 5 bases from V and 9 bases from J, with 18 bases between. The CDR3 runs 14 residues. The CDR3 region has the DNA TGTGCCAGCAGCCGCAGTGCGGGGTCGCGGACGCAGTATTTT. Amino acid sequence: CASSRSAGSRTQYF. Drawing the rest from reference TRBV11-3 and TRBJ2-3, the complete variable domain is EAGVVQSPRYKIIEKKQPVAFWCNPISGHNTLYWYLQNLGQGPELLIRYENEEAVDDSQLPKDRFSAERLKGVDSTLKIQPAELGDSAVYLCASSRSAGSRTQYFGPGTRLTVL.

J is TRBJ2-1 and V is TRBV6-5; D is ambiguous. There are 15 residues in the CDR3. Trimming removed 2 bases at V and 1 base at J, with 9 bases between. Germline assignment: CDR1 MNHEY and CDR2 SVGAGI. Here the CDR3 reads CASSYGSASYNEQFF. DNA for the CDR3: TGTGCCAGCAGTTACGGGTCAGCTTCCTACAATGAGCAGTTCTTC.

This CDR3 reads CASSLKPGDGYTF. The CDR3 nucleotides are TGTGCCAGCAGCCTGAAACCAGGGGATGGCTACACCTTC. The chain uses TRBV7-9 and TRBJ1-2; tentative D call: TRBD1 (6 bases). This CDR3 spans 13 amino acids. Germline CDR1 SEHNR, CDR2 FQNEAQ (reference sequence). Trimming left V 5 bases short and J 6 bases short, with 13 bases between. The whole variable domain, filled in from reference TRBV7-9 and TRBJ1-2, reads DTGVSQNPRHKITKRGQNVTFRCDPISEHNRLYWYRQTLGQGPEFLTYFQNEAQLEKSRLLSDRFSAERPKGSFSTLEIQRTEQGDSAMYLCASSLKPGDGYTFGSGTRLTVV.

In this sample, this clone turned up once. The chain couples TRBV6-1 to TRBJ1-5, with D maybe TRBD1 (6 bases). The germline gives CDR1 MNHNS, CDR2 SASEGT. CDR3 length equals 16 residues. V was trimmed by 0 bases and J by 2 bases, leaving 11 bases between them. The DNA for the CDR3 is TGTGCCAGCAGTGAAGCGGGGGCAGGGGGCAATCAGCCCCAGCATTTT. Its protein product is CASSEAGAGGNQPQHF.

The rearrangement uses TRBV6-4 and TRBJ2-7; D is ambiguous. This CDR3 comprises 11 residues. The V end was cut by 2 bases, the J end by 3 bases, with 2 bases between. Germline V gene data show CDR1 as MRHNA and CDR2 as SNTAGT. Written as DNA, the CDR3 is TGTGCCAGCAGTGACGGCTACGAGCAGTACTTC. It is translated as CASSDGYEQYF.

This chain connects TRBV11-3 to TRBJ2-3, with D possibly being TRBD1 (6 bases). This CDR3 contains 15 residues. Trimming took 3 bases from V and 0 from J, leaving 10 bases between them. Germline assignment: CDR1 SGHNT and CDR2 YENEEA. The CDR3 loop reads CASSLGAFSTDTQYF. In DNA, the CDR3 is TGTGCCAGCAGCTTGGGGGCTTTTAGCACAGATACGCAGTATTTT.

The V call is TRBV30, the J call TRBJ2-3; TRBD2 matches 12 bases. J gave up 6 bases and V 2 bases, and 15 bases lay outside the gene matches. CDR3 size: 18 residues. In germline, CDR1 is GTSNPN, CDR2 SVGIG (reference sequence). CDR3 sequence reads: CAWSPGHSGLAGGDTQYF. CDR3 nucleotide sequence: TGTGCCTGGAGTCCGGGCCACTCTGGCCTAGCGGGAGGGGATACGCAGTATTTT.

The J gene is TRBJ1-4, the V gene TRBV2; weak D call: TRBD1 (5 bases). Germline V gene data show CDR1 as SNHLY and CDR2 as FYNNEI. CDR3 length: 15 amino acids. Between the trimmed V and J ends, which lost 4 bases and 0 bases, there was a span of 9 bases. This CDR3 is CASSVATATNEKLFF. The DNA for the CDR3 is TGTGCCAGCAGTGTAGCGACAGCAACTAATGAAAAACTGTTTTTT.

The V and J genes are TRBV15 and TRBJ2-3; possible D gene TRBD2, 5 bases. Trimming took 0 bases from V and 3 from J, leaving 13 bases between them. Germline V CDR1 and CDR2: LNHNV, YYDKDF (reference sequence). This CDR3 is built from 16 residues. The CDR3 bases are TGTGCCACCAGCAGAGAGGTGGGAGACCCGACAGATACGCAGTATTTT. Its protein is CATSREVGDPTDTQYF.

This clone was seen a single time. This chain links TRBV5-1 with TRBJ2-2; 8 bases are a match to TRBD2. This CDR3 has 19 amino acids. The germline V gene encodes CDR1 SGHRS and CDR2 YFSETQ. Trimming at V came to 3 bases and at J to 8 bases, leaving 21 bases not matched to a gene. The CDR3 loop reads CASSSLLGLANRSLGELFF. DNA for the CDR3: TGCGCCAGCAGCTCCCTCCTCGGACTAGCCAATAGGTCACTGGGGGAGCTGTTTTTT.

This chain connects TRBV7-8 to TRBJ2-4, with TRBD1 matching 7 bases. The junction had 13 bases not matched to a gene; V was cut back by 6 bases and J by 5 bases. Germline lookup yields CDR1 SGHVS and CDR2 FQNEAQ. This CDR3 has 16 residues. The CDR3 spells CASRPGQRGTENIQYF. The CDR3 coding sequence is TGTGCCAGCAGGCCGGGACAGAGGGGCACAGAAAACATTCAGTACTTC.

The V gene is TRBV11-2, the J gene TRBJ1-2; 10 bases are a match to TRBD1. The J segment lost 8 bases and the V segment lost 1 base, leaving 4 bases of the junction unmatched. CDR1 is SGHAT and CDR2 is FQNNGV in the germline V gene. The CDR3 is made up of 14 amino acids. The CDR3 sequence is CASSLGDRGGGYTF. DNA of the CDR3: TGTGCCAGCAGCTTAGGGGACAGGGGAGGAGGCTACACCTTC.